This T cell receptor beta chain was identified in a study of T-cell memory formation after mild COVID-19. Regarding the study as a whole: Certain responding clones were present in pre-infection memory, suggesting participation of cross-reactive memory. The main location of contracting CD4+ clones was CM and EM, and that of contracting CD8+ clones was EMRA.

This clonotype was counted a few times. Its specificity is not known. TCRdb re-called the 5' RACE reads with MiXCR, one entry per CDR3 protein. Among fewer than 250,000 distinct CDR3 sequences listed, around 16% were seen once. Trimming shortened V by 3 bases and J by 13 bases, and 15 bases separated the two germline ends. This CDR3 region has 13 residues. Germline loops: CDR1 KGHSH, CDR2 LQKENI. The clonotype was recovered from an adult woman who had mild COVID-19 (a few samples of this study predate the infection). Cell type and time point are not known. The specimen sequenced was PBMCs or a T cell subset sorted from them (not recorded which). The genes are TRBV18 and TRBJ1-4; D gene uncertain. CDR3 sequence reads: CASSPDGVTGLFF. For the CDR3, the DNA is TGTGCCAGCTCACCCGACGGTGTGACCGGACTGTTTTTT.